Presented here are 29 T cell receptor beta chains from one specimen sequenced in a study of T cells in Graves' hyperthyroidism and ophthalmopathy. TCR beta CDR3 regions were amplified from RNA transcripts. Using the HTBI primer set, a first-round RT-PCR was run on the TCR CDR3. MiXCR, applied by TCRdb to the multiplex PCR reads, yields one record per CDR3 protein. Altogether about 250,000 distinct CDR3 sequences are present, around 15% being singletons, with the ten largest covering roughly 31%. The sample was blood. The receptors derive from a woman between 45 and 60 years old with Graves' hyperthyroidism that later progressed to Graves' ophthalmopathy.

This clonotype was counted ten times or more. This rearrangement joins TRBV28 to TRBJ1-2; D gene uncertain. CDR3 length: 14 amino acids. The germline V gene encodes CDR1 MDHEN and CDR2 SYDVKM. Trimming took 3 bases from V and 5 from J, leaving 13 bases between them. The CDR3 region has the DNA TGTGCCAGCAGTTTTCGGGGAATTTGGTATGGCTACACCTTC. Translating gives CASSFRGIWYGYTF.

This clonotype was detected ten times or more. The rearrangement uses TRBV28 and TRBJ1-2; D remains ambiguous. CDR3 length: 17 residues. V was clipped by 1 base and J by 2 bases, with 17 bases between them. Germline loops: CDR1 MDHEN, CDR2 SYDVKM. The chain's CDR3 is CASSLSYHEGENYGYTF. The CDR3 nucleotides are TGTGCCAGCAGTTTATCATATCATGAGGGTGAGAACTATGGCTACACCTTC.

This clonotype was recorded many times. The J gene is TRBJ1-1, the V gene TRBV28; possible D gene TRBD1, 5 bases. CDR3 length: 15 amino acids. Trimming took 1 base from V and 1 from J, leaving 10 bases between them. The V gene's germline CDR1 is MDHEN and CDR2 SYDVKM. The CDR3 reads CASSLSPGRNTEAFF. CDR3 nucleotides: TGTGCCAGCAGTTTATCCCCGGGACGGAACACTGAAGCTTTCTTT.

This clonotype was counted at least ten times. The CDR3 bases are TGCGCCAGCAGCTTGCGCGGGGAAAACTACAATGAGCAGTTCTTC. Translated, it gives CASSLRGENYNEQFF. The gene calls are TRBV5-1 and TRBJ2-1, with D perhaps TRBD2 (6 bases). The germline gives CDR1 SGHRS, CDR2 YFSETQ. Trimming shortened V by 1 base and J by 3 bases, and 11 bases separated the two germline ends. This CDR3 contains 15 residues.

This clonotype was observed many times. CDR3 bases: TGTGCCAGCAAAGCGGGAGTCGAGGCCTACGAGCAGTACTTC. Translating gives CASKAGVEAYEQYF. This chain joins TRBV6-1 and TRBJ2-7, with 8 nucleotides matching TRBD2. Trimming at V came to 7 bases and at J to 2 bases, leaving 7 bases not matched to a gene. The CDR3 is 14 residues long. CDR1 is MNHNS and CDR2 is SASEGT in the germline V gene.

This clonotype was seen repeatedly, ten times or more. The J gene is TRBJ2-2, the V gene TRBV12-3 or TRBV12-4, with 11 positions matching TRBD2. J lost 5 bases, V lost 6 bases, and 11 bases had no gene match. CDR3 length equals 17 residues. For the CDR3, the DNA is TGTGCCAGCAGCCGAACTAGCGGGAGCGCCGCGACCGGGGAGCTGTTTTTT. Its protein is CASSRTSGSAATGELFF.

Many counts were recorded for this clonotype. The rearrangement links TRBV30 to TRBJ1-4; 8 nucleotides agree with TRBD1. The CDR3 is 11 residues long. Germline CDR1 is GTSNPN and CDR2 is SVGIG (reference sequence). J was trimmed by 11 bases and V by 4 bases; bases with no gene match: 3. CDR3 nucleotides: TGTGCCTGGATGGACAGGGCGAAACTGTTTTTT. It yields the protein CAWMDRAKLFF. Full variable domain (rest looked up from reference TRBV30 and TRBJ1-4): SQTIHQWPATLVQPVGSPLSLECTVEGTSNPNLYWYRQAAGRGLQLLFYSVGIGQISSEVPQNLSASRPQDRQFILSSKKLLLSDSGFYLCAWMDRAKLFFGSGTQLSVL.

As for this clonotype: Germline and junction disagree at one end, which may indicate a read error. The chain combines TRBV18 with TRBJ2-3; possibly TRBD1 for D (6 bases). The CDR3 loop spans 17 amino acids. Germline V gene lookup returns CDR1 KGHSH and CDR2 LQKENI. CDR3 coding DNA: TGTGCCAGCTCACCCGAGGACAGCCCAGCTGGCACTGATACGCAGTATTTT. Amino acids: CASSPEDSPAGTDTQYF.

This chain links TRBV7-8 with TRBJ2-5; D not certain. The CDR3 is made up of 10 amino acids. Germline V gene data show CDR1 as SGHVS and CDR2 as FQNEAQ. V dropped 5 bases and J dropped 7 bases, with 5 bases sitting between them. CDR3 amino acids: CASSARTQYF. CDR3 DNA sequence: TGTGCCAGCAGCGCCAGGACCCAGTACTTC.

This clonotype has at least ten counts. The chain combines TRBV11-2 with TRBJ1-2; D not certain. The germline gives CDR1 SGHAT, CDR2 FQNNGV. V was cut by 5 bases and J by 3 bases, with 13 bases left in between. This CDR3 has 14 amino acids. CDR3 protein: CASSLQGAYYGYTF. CDR3 nucleotides: TGTGCCAGCAGCCTACAAGGAGCCTACTATGGCTACACCTTC.

There are a few counts of this clonotype. The chain combines TRBV9 with TRBJ2-1, with D perhaps assigned TRBD1 or TRBD2 (5 bases each). With 5 bases removed from V and 12 bases from J, the gap between germline ends came to 21 bases. This CDR3 contains 14 residues. CDR1 and CDR2 from the germline V gene are SGDLS and YYNGEE. In nucleotides, the CDR3 is TGTGCCAGCAGTTCCGGGACGTCAACCCAGGGGCAGTTCTTC. This translates into CASSSGTSTQGQFF.

In this sample, this clonotype turned up a few times. Sequence at one end of the junction differs from germline and may be a read error. The rearrangement joins TRBV5-1 to TRBJ2-5; D is ambiguous. From germline, CDR1 is SGHRS and CDR2 YFSETQ. CDR3 length equals 14 residues. The CDR3 loop is CASSLGQLQEAQYF. The CDR3 DNA follows: TGCGCCAGCAGCTTGGGGCAGCTTCAAGAGGCCCAGTACTTC.

The table lists this clonotype with many counts. V usage is TRBV18 and J usage is TRBJ2-5; TRBD2 might be the D (5 bases). CDR1 KGHSH and CDR2 LQKENI come from the germline V gene. The CDR3 has 14 residues. V gave up 5 bases and J gave up 5 bases, with 15 bases separating them. The CDR3 here is CASSAQGGGETQYF. CDR3 DNA: TGTGCCAGCTCAGCTCAAGGCGGCGGGGAGACCCAGTACTTC.

This clonotype was recorded once. The CDR3 region has the DNA TGTGCCAGCAGTTTTGGACTAGCGAGAGGGACAGATACGCAGTATTTT. Protein sequence: CASSFGLARGTDTQYF. The V call is TRBV12-3 or TRBV12-4, the J call TRBJ2-3, with 9 bases matching TRBD2. Trimming took 3 bases from V and 3 from J; bases not matched to a gene: 7. This CDR3 comprises 16 residues.

The chain recombines TRBV30 with TRBJ1-1; weak D call: TRBD1 (6 bases). Germline assignment: CDR1 GTSNPN and CDR2 SVGIG (reference sequence). This CDR3 region has 12 residues. V was pared by 2 bases and J by 5 bases, with 9 bases between. CDR3 sequence: CAWSQGWTEAFF. In nucleotides, the CDR3 is TGTGCCTGGAGTCAGGGGTGGACTGAAGCTTTCTTT.

This clonotype occurred many times. The gene calls are TRBV11-2 and TRBJ2-7; D might be TRBD1 or TRBD2, each matching 5 bases. This CDR3 spans 15 amino acids. Trimming stripped 2 bases from V and 5 bases from J, with 16 bases between. The germline V gene has CDR1 SGHAT and CDR2 FQNNGV. CDR3 region: CASSLSGTRRNEQYF. CDR3 sequence (DNA): TGTGCCAGCAGCTTATCCGGGACCCGGCGAAACGAGCAGTACTTC.

This clonotype was observed many times. The gene calls are TRBV5-8 and TRBJ2-2, with D tentatively TRBD2 (6 bases). Looked up from germline, CDR1 is SGHTS and CDR2 is YDEGEE. This CDR3 is 15 amino acids long. V was trimmed by 4 bases and J by 6 bases, leaving 16 bases between them. The CDR3 region is CASSPWRRRAGELFF. CDR3 nucleotide sequence: TGTGCCAGCAGCCCCTGGCGTCGGAGGGCCGGGGAGCTGTTTTTT.

This clonotype was counted at least ten times. This chain uses TRBV5-5 with TRBJ2-5; D is uncertain. Trimming shortened V by 0 bases and J by 5 bases, and 11 bases separated the two germline ends. Per germline, CDR1 SGHKS and CDR2 YYEKEE (reference sequence). The CDR3 has 14 residues. Here the CDR3 reads CASSLGGAWETQYF. The CDR3, as DNA: TGTGCCAGCAGCTTGGGCGGCGCGTGGGAGACCCAGTACTTC.

This clonotype has a count of ten or more. J is TRBJ2-7 and V is TRBV30; perhaps TRBD2 as D (6 bases). The V end was cut by 4 bases, the J end by 2 bases, with 27 bases between. The germline gives CDR1 GTSNPN, CDR2 SVGIG (reference sequence). The CDR3 loop spans 18 amino acids. The CDR3 sequence is CAWMGRGSDRHSAYEQYF. CDR3 DNA sequence: TGTGCCTGGATGGGTCGGGGGTCCGACAGACATTCGGCCTACGAGCAGTACTTC.

V is TRBV24-1 and J is TRBJ2-5, with D unclear. The CDR3 contains 16 residues. V gave up 3 bases and J gave up 5 bases, with 18 bases separating them. The germline CDR1 and CDR2 sequences are KGHDR and SFDVKD. CDR3 sequence: CATSDPIRGSGETQYF. DNA of the CDR3: TGTGCCACCAGTGATCCCATCAGAGGTAGTGGGGAGACCCAGTACTTC.

In its sample, this clonotype was seen many times. J is TRBJ1-1 and V is TRBV15; D may be TRBD1 (5 bases). The CDR3 runs 15 residues. The germline V gene encodes CDR1 LNHNV and CDR2 YYDKDF (reference sequence). With 0 bases removed from V and 3 bases from J, the gap between germline ends came to 11 bases. CDR3 residues: CATSRDIGGDTEAFF. The CDR3 coding sequence is TGTGCCACCAGCAGAGATATTGGGGGGGACACTGAAGCTTTCTTT.

This clonotype occurred many times. The chain links TRBV3-1 to TRBJ1-3; 9 nucleotides align to TRBD1. This CDR3 has 16 amino acids. Germline CDR1 LGHDT, CDR2 YNNKEL (reference sequence). The ends lost 0 bases at V and 5 bases at J; junction bases unmatched: 5. The CDR3 here is CASSQEAGTGRNTIYF. The CDR3, as DNA: TGTGCCAGCAGCCAAGAGGCCGGGACAGGGAGAAACACCATATATTTT. Complete variable domain (other parts from reference TRBV3-1 and TRBJ1-3): DTAVSQTPKYLVTQMGNDKSIKCEQNLGHDTMYWYKQDSKKFLKIMFSYNNKELIINETVPNRFSPKSPDKAHLNLHINSLELGDSAVYFCASSQEAGTGRNTIYFGEGSWLTVV.

Concerning this clonotype itself: This may arise from a read error, as a much more abundant clone is one base away. CDR3 nucleotide sequence: TGCGGTGCTAGGAACAGCTCAAATTCACCCCTCCACTTT. Its protein is CGARNSSNSPLHF. The chain joins TRBV20-1 to TRBJ1-6; D gene unclear. Germline-derived CDR1 and CDR2 are DFQATT and SNEGSKA (reference sequence). This CDR3 has 13 amino acids.

In its sample, this clonotype was seen many times. The V gene is TRBV30, the J gene TRBJ2-2; TRBD2 agrees at 11 bases. Germline values: CDR1 GTSNPN, CDR2 SVGIG (reference sequence). The CDR3 extends over 16 amino acids. The V and J ends lost 1 base and 2 bases, in that order; junction bases with no gene match: 3. The CDR3 protein is CAWSGGLAENTGELFF. The CDR3 region has the DNA TGTGCCTGGAGTGGGGGACTAGCGGAAAACACCGGGGAGCTGTTTTTT.

In this sample, this clonotype turned up many times. This rearrangement joins TRBV18 to TRBJ1-1; D possibly corresponds to TRBD1 (5 bases). This CDR3 contains 13 residues. Trimming took 4 bases from V and 1 from J, leaving 7 bases between them. CDR1 and CDR2 (germline): KGHSH, LQKENI. The CDR3 DNA is TGTGCCAGCTCACAGGGGACGAACACTGAAGCTTTCTTT. Its protein product is CASSQGTNTEAFF.

This clonotype was counted at least ten times. J is TRBJ2-7 and V is TRBV28; 7 positions match TRBD2. CDR3 size: 16 residues. From germline, CDR1 is MDHEN and CDR2 SYDVKM. V lost 3 bases, J lost 0 bases, and 8 bases stayed unmatched. The CDR3 is CASSLASGSLSYEQYF. The DNA for the CDR3 is TGTGCCAGCAGTTTGGCTAGCGGTTCCCTCTCCTACGAGCAGTACTTC.

The genes are TRBV29-1 and TRBJ2-1, with D perhaps TRBD2 (5 bases). Germline CDR1 and CDR2: SQVTM and ANQGSEA. The V and J ends lost 3 bases and 3 bases respectively, with 15 bases between them. The CDR3 runs to 15 residues. The CDR3 sequence: CSVEPREPNYNEQFF. The DNA for the CDR3 is TGCAGCGTTGAGCCCCGGGAACCAAACTACAATGAGCAGTTCTTC.

This clonotype was detected many times. This chain joins TRBV6-1 and TRBJ2-7, with D hard to call. Germline values: CDR1 MNHNS, CDR2 SASEGT. V was shortened by 6 bases and J by 1 base, with 13 bases between the two germline ends. The CDR3 length is 14 residues. CDR3 in amino acids: CASSFEGQSYEQYF. The CDR3 coding sequence is TGTGCCAGCAGCTTTGAAGGGCAATCCTACGAGCAGTACTTC.

This clonotype has at least ten counts. The DNA for the CDR3 is TGTGCCAGCTCACCCCCGACAGGGGGCGCGGACAATGAGCAGTTCTTC. Protein product: CASSPPTGGADNEQFF. The chain carries TRBV18 and TRBJ2-1, with 10 bases lining up with TRBD1. From germline, CDR1 is KGHSH and CDR2 LQKENI. The V and J ends lost 3 bases and 5 bases, in that order; junction bases with no gene match: 7. CDR3 size: 16 residues.